The 2 T cell receptor beta chains given below trace back to one sample, sequenced in a study of CD8 T cells in ankylosing spondylitis. Overall study findings and caveats: The study identified a TCR beta motif of roughly eight highly homologous variants that appeared characteristic of ankylosing spondylitis blood.

TCRdb used MiXCR to reprocess the 5' RACE reads, holding one entry per CDR3 protein. The sample has a few hundred thousand distinct CDR3 sequences, 6.5% to 10% seen once. Their target antigens are unknown. Sequences were obtained from blood, either unsorted or a sorted T cell fraction (not recorded which). The receptors stem from a male donor with ankylosing spondylitis.

A few counts support this clonotype. The rearrangement links TRBV7-2 to TRBJ2-7, with 7 bases that match TRBD1. The germline V gene encodes CDR1 SGHTA and CDR2 FQGNSA. The CDR3 runs to 17 residues. After removal of 0 bases from V and 0 bases from J, the junction contained 8 bases not matched to a gene. The CDR3 reads CASSLAGNRGLSYEQYF. The CDR3 DNA is TGTGCCAGCAGCTTAGCGGGGAACAGGGGCCTCTCCTACGAGCAGTACTTC. The full variable domain, in which reference TRBV7-2 and TRBJ2-7 provide the parts outside the CDR3, is GAGVSQSPSNKVTEKGKDVELRCDPISGHTALYWYRQSLGQGLEFLIYFQGNSAPDKSGLPSDRFSAERTGGSVSTLTIQRTQQEDSAVYLCASSLAGNRGLSYEQYFGPGTRLTVT.

The table lists this clonotype with a few counts. The chain uses TRBV7-3 and TRBJ2-3; no reliable D call. There are 14 residues in the CDR3. The ends were cut back, 1 base at V and 3 bases at J, with 8 bases in the middle. The germline V gene encodes CDR1 SGHTA and CDR2 FQGTGA. This chain's CDR3 is CASSLRVGTDTQYF. CDR3 DNA sequence: TGTGCCAGCAGCTTAAGGGTCGGGACAGATACGCAGTATTTT.